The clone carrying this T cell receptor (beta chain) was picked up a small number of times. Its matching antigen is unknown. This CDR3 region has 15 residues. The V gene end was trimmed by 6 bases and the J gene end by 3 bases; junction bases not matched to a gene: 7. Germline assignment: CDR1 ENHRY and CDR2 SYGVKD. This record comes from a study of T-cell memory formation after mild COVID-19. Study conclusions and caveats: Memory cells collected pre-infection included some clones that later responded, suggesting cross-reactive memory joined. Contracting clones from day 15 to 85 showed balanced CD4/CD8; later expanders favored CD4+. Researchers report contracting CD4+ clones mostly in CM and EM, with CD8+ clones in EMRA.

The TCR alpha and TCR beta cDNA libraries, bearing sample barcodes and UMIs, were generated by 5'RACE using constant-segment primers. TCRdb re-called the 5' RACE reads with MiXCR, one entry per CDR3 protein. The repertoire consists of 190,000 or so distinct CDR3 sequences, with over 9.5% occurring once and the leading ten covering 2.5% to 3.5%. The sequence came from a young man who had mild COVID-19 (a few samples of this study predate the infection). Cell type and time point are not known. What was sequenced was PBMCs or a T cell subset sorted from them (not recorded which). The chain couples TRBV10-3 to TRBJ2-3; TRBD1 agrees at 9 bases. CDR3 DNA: TGTGCCATCAGCAGAGGGGGACAGGGTACAGATACGCAGTATTTT. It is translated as CAISRGGQGTDTQYF.